These T cell receptor beta chains were read from a single sample in a study of T cell clusters in autoimmune cytopenias. TCRdb re-analyzed the multiplex PCR reads; it lists each CDR3 protein once, without DNA. In total, the table holds approximately 6,000 distinct CDR3 sequences. The sequenced material came from peripheral blood. These receptors were taken from a human donor with an autoimmune cytopenia or autoimmune hepatitis (not recorded which). Both conserved end residues are part of each CDR3. A clone size is listed for some rows: how often the clone was seen (once, few, many), or a class if it is expanded.

cdr3_aa: CASSGGRLDSGANVLTF
j_call: TRBJ2-6
clone_size: medium-sized
v_call: TRBV7-2

cdr3_aa: CASSKGLNTEAFF
j_call: TRBJ1-1
clone_size: medium-sized
v_call: TRBV19

cdr3_aa: CASSHYNEQFF
j_call: TRBJ2-1
clone_size: NA
v_call: TRBV14

cdr3_aa: CASSLGSRVSTEAFF
j_call: TRBJ1-1
clone_size: NA
v_call: TRBV12-3/TRBV12-4

cdr3_aa: CASSLGSEQDTQYF
j_call: TRBJ2-3
clone_size: medium-sized
v_call: TRBV13

cdr3_aa: CASSIGSRGANQPQHF
j_call: TRBJ1-5
clone_size: NA
v_call: TRBV19

cdr3_aa: CASSAERLDEQFF
j_call: TRBJ2-1
clone_size: medium-sized
v_call: TRBV6-4

cdr3_aa: CASRPGTSGIYEQYF
j_call: TRBJ2-7
clone_size: NA
v_call: TRBV27

cdr3_aa: CSARQVSYEQYF
j_call: TRBJ2-7
clone_size: NA
v_call: TRBV20-1

cdr3_aa: CASSSDLASYNEQFF
j_call: TRBJ2-1
clone_size: NA
v_call: TRBV7-2

cdr3_aa: CATSDPTSLATDTQYF
j_call: TRBJ2-3
clone_size: NA
v_call: TRBV24-1

cdr3_aa: CASSPTRTSGGIGETQYF
j_call: TRBJ2-5
clone_size: medium-sized
v_call: TRBV5-4

cdr3_aa: CASNLAGTGDTGELFF
j_call: TRBJ2-2
clone_size: medium-sized
v_call: TRBV5-6

cdr3_aa: CASRAVYGYTF
j_call: TRBJ1-2
clone_size: medium-sized
v_call: TRBV27

cdr3_aa: CASSRGLTYEQYF
j_call: TRBJ2-7
clone_size: medium-sized
v_call: TRBV19

cdr3_aa: CASSATGDNEKLFF
j_call: TRBJ1-4
clone_size: medium-sized
v_call: TRBV5-5

cdr3_aa: CASSLQGRETQYF
j_call: TRBJ2-5
clone_size: NA
v_call: TRBV7-2

cdr3_aa: CASGGTVYNEQFF
j_call: TRBJ2-1
clone_size: NA
v_call: TRBV7-2

cdr3_aa: CASSLGTANQPQHF
j_call: TRBJ1-5
clone_size: NA
v_call: TRBV12-3/TRBV12-4

cdr3_aa: CASSAQGSGTDTQYF
j_call: TRBJ2-3
clone_size: medium-sized
v_call: TRBV19

cdr3_aa: CSLTTDRQAGTDTQYF
j_call: TRBJ2-3
clone_size: medium-sized
v_call: TRBV29-1

cdr3_aa: CASSNDRTYGYTF
j_call: TRBJ1-2
clone_size: NA
v_call: TRBV5-6

cdr3_aa: CASSYSGQANTEAFF
j_call: TRBJ1-1
clone_size: NA
v_call: TRBV6-5

cdr3_aa: CASSAYLAGPSTGELFF
j_call: TRBJ2-2
clone_size: medium-sized
v_call: TRBV6-5